This TCR beta chain was profiled in a study of cytomegalovirus exposure and HLA in healthy donors (dated 2017 in TCRdb). Background for the entire study: An earlier analysis of some 600 of the donors reported approximately 260 Gb of sequence data and 117 million unique TCR beta sequences obtained from roughly 170 million T cells. Roughly 320 gigabases of sequencing data and approximately 92 million unique TCR sequences made up an early release that covered over 550 HLA-typed donors. The genetic ancestry cluster associated with self-reported Caucasian donors included 80% to 90% of the 300 to 400 genotyped donors. The study aimed to test whether signatures of past pathogen exposure could be identified by cataloging public T cell receptors. The T cell repertoires of some 670 subjects were profiled by immunosequencing and related to cytomegalovirus serostatus. Along with the roughly 670-subject first cohort, a separate validation cohort of more than 90 different subjects was used. To predict cytomegalovirus infection status, the study brought together high-throughput TCR immunosequencing, statistical association of individual TCRs with disease status, and machine learning. In a later analysis, previously published TCR beta repertoires from 550 to 700 donors were re-analyzed and high-resolution HLA genotyping was added so that TCR occurrence patterns could be studied. In the later analysis, no new phenotypic data were used to find candidate immune exposures; instead, reliance was placed on TCR beta sequences and their occurrence across donors. In an earlier analysis of 550 to 700 of the donors, high-throughput TCR beta sequencing was used to judge whether each TCR beta V gene segment behaved as functional or pseudogenic. Donor age, sex, ethnicity and CMV serostatus were compiled together with the repertoire data. A later genetic analysis used genome-wide SNP genotypes for about 60% of the roughly 700 donors, treating that subset as a discovery cohort. All discovery cohort repertoires had been generated on a single sequencing platform. Both class I and class II loci were covered by HLA typing, at four-digit resolution. The number of donors typed differed by locus, with roughly 620-630 for A, B, C, DRB1 and DQB1, 522 for DQA1, 600 to 610 for DPA1, and 450 to 480 for DPB1. About 5 DR-DQ haplotypes were handled as single units for association and clustering, since linkage in the cohort was strong. Among almost 400 genotyped donors of the cohort, an average of about 240,000 unique TCR beta nucleotide sequences were sequenced per donor, roughly a sixth of them non-productive. Here is what the overall study found, with its caveats: Most TCR sequences were observed very rarely across donors, whereas some public TCRs were present in many individuals. A further reported finding was that TCR beta sequences accurately predicted the HLA-A and HLA-B alleles for most subjects in the first cohort. The sequencing pipeline was judged likely to have produced a cluster of highly shared sequence variants as a technical artifact. A total of 150 to 200 TCR beta chains were listed by the study as associated with cytomegalovirus. According to a later genetic analysis, donors in an Asian-associated ancestry cluster had fewer N-insertions in productive TCRs than the approximately 610-donor mean. In a later analysis, the rate of TCR association differed among HLA loci, with DRB1 alleles having the most associated TCRs and HLA-C alleles having the fewest. The only immune exposure information available for the cohort was CMV serostatus. Most CMV-associated TCR beta chains appeared to be HLA-restricted in a later analysis, and the HLA associations seemed to be driven largely by CMV exposure. Linkage disequilibrium might explain the correlated functional status among segregating V segments, but an unknown experimental factor could not be excluded. In this cohort, only TCR beta chains were sequenced, and detectable features were limited by the absence of alpha or paired-chain data. Compared with equally common non-associated chains, HLA-associated TCR beta chains in a later analysis were more clonally expanded and had lower generation probabilities. Because HLA typing was unavailable for some donors at each locus, only the typed subset was used in association tests. An association between a missense DCLRE1C variant and V-gene and J-gene trimming of TCR beta chains was found in a later genetic analysis and replicated in an independent cohort. In vitro tests confirmed that a few of the cytomegalovirus-associated TCR beta chains recognize cytomegalovirus antigens. The earlier analysis of nearly 600 of the donors excluded approximately 15 rarely observed V segments, including chromosome 9 orphons, because counts were too low. The authors suggested that the approach could potentially be generalized to other disease states and immunological phenotypes. Broadly in line with IMGT annotations, most TCR beta V segments showed up in productive rearrangements about 90% or about 30% of the time in an earlier analysis of about 500 of the donors. Strong co-occurrence of HLA alleles, especially DR and DQ, made assigning TCR associations to individual alleles difficult. Cytomegalovirus status was reported to be diagnosed by the classifier with high specificity and sensitivity in both the original and validation cohorts. Specific HLA alleles were associated with 15,000 to 20,000 TCR beta sequences at a false discovery rate of 0.05 in a later analysis. Because the 87-base-pair reads could not distinguish some IMGT-functional V segments, including TRBV6-2 and TRBV6-3, those segments were excluded. Roughly uniform sequencing depth across donors was assumed in presence/absence analyses, although this assumption may not hold. Several of the top co-occurrence clusters appeared to be linked to parvovirus B19, influenza, CMV and Epstein-Barr virus, according to a later analysis.

Regarding this clone: Its target antigen remains unknown.

V lost 0 bases and J lost 7 bases; the stretch between them is 10 bases long. CDR1 and CDR2, per the germline V gene, are SGHVS and FQNEAQ. There are 14 amino acids in the CDR3, from cysteine to phenylalanine inclusive. The sequence is cut down to CDR3 DNA, 42 bases in frame from base 1. The method was the immunoSEQ multiplex PCR assay. For the multiplex PCR, a mixture combining 60 forward primers for TCR Vbeta segments and 13 reverse primers for TCR Jbeta segments was used. A multiplex PCR assay on genomic DNA amplified the CDR3 region of rearranged TCR beta genes. The Illumina HiSeq System was used to sequence the amplified TCR beta libraries as 87-base-pair reads. In the source study's methods: Across the 600 to 700 repertoires, a later analysis counted some 81 million unique TCR beta chains, 9.5 million to 12 million of which were shared by at least two donors. Raw reads were error-corrected and collapsed into unique sequences by a nearest-neighbor algorithm in which closely related sequences were merged to remove PCR and sequencing errors. To assign V, D and J gene segments, CDR3 sequences were aligned to IMGT reference sequences. For a sequence to be retained, a match of at least six nucleotides was required to both a V gene segment and a J gene segment. Rearrangements were classified as productive when the CDR3 lacked stop codons and remained in frame with V and J, and all other rearrangements were classified as non-productive. CDR3 was defined according to IMGT convention as the region running from the second conserved V-encoded cysteine to the conserved J-encoded phenylalanine. The earlier analysis of fewer than 750 of the donors excluded sequences that lacked an unambiguous match to a single V gene segment. In an earlier analysis of several hundred of the donors, a V segment was called functional when productive rearrangements were above 56.7%, and segregating when the standard deviation between donors exceeded 5%. To diagnose cytomegalovirus status from the catalog of TCR beta chain sequences, a statistical classification framework was built. In a later analysis, TCR nucleotide sequences were compared against IMGT/GENE-DB human TR gene sequences so that V and J genes could be assigned. Using the TCRdist pipeline, a later analysis assigned CDR3 sequences along with most-parsimonious VDJ recombination scenarios. In a later analysis, every TCR beta chain was defined by the combination of its CDR3 amino acid sequence and its V-gene family, and reads without a unique V-gene family were dropped. In a later analysis, some 600 highly shared, low-generation-probability nucleotide sequences were removed to address suspected cross-contamination and a sequencing artifact. In a later analysis, a clonal expansion index for each public chain was calculated from normalized within-repertoire ranks of inferred template counts. Generation probabilities in a later analysis came from a VDJ recombination model fitted to out-of-frame rearrangements, and those results were checked against IGoR. In a later analysis, TCR-TCR, TCR-HLA and TCR-CMV co-occurrence was scored with hypergeometric tests, and a repertoire-size bias correction was applied to TCR pairs. False discovery rates were estimated in a later analysis by permuting HLA or CMV assignments 20 times. In a later analysis, co-occurring TCRs were grouped using DBSCAN, with TCRdist sequence similarity added in when clustering inside HLA-allele-positive subsets. For co-occurrence clustering, repertoires with fewer than 30,000 or more than 120,000 public chains were excluded, along with 4 to 6 repertoires with anomalous nucleotide sharing. This is the immuneACCESS table as TCRdb keeps it, with only in-frame sequences that have V and J called. A part of the clones is gone; compared with another copy, unresolved V genes explain less than half, and the rest is unexplained. For V, J and clone size, that table is used; D and trimming come from the DNA. This sample's clone table shows 65,000 to 95,000 clones. Of the sample, about 4.6% is held by the ten largest clones.

The cohort comprised fewer than 700 healthy bone marrow donors. Cohort members were all nominally healthy when sampled, although unrecorded immune exposures were likely present. The donor tested CMV seronegative, placing the donor among the roughly 340 seronegative members of the cohort. Every donor gave a peripheral blood sample, and the peripheral blood mononuclear cells from that sample were used for TCR beta sequencing. The Qiagen DNeasy Blood Extraction Kit was used to extract genomic DNA from the blood cell samples. The sequence was obtained from a man younger than 45 in good health and CMV-seronegative. The sequence joins TRBV7-8 to TRBJ1-5; matching of 5 bases hints at TRBD1 as the D gene. The sample taken for sequencing was PBMCs. The encoded CDR3 is CASSLAREGQPQHF. The bases read TGTGCCAGCAGCTTAGCCAGGGAGGGACAGCCCCAGCATTTT.